The TCR beta chain under discussion was sequenced for a study of blood T cell repertoires in COVID-19. This clone has more than one count but fewer than ten. CDR1 is SGHKS, CDR2 YYEKEE, per germline (reference sequence). Trimming stripped 0 bases from V and 8 bases from J, with 14 bases between. There are 14 residues in the CDR3. In the original processing: Using reference gene primer amplification, nucleated cell counts were estimated. Method: immunoSEQ multiplex PCR; TCRdb's copy keeps in-frame clones and lacks some. Clonal size and the V and J genes are those of that table, whereas D and trimming came from the DNA. This sample yields about 200,000 clones, of which approximately 82% are seen a single time; 6.9% belongs to the top ten.

This sequence joins TRBV5-5 and TRBJ1-2; D unclear. Sequencing used peripheral blood. The TCR was taken from a human donor with acute or convalescent COVID-19. The donor label of this sample is uncertain. The CDR3 sequence: CASSLEWWAWGYTF. In DNA, the CDR3 is TGTGCCAGCAGCTTGGAGTGGTGGGCGTGGGGCTACACCTTC. Looking up the rest from reference TRBV5-5 and TRBJ1-2 gives the full variable domain: DAGVTQSPTHLIKTRGQQVTLRCSPISGHKSVSWYQQVLGQGPQFIFQYYEKEERGRGNFPDRFSARQFPNYSSELNVNALLLGDSALYLCASSLEWWAWGYTFGSGTRLTVV.